The clone carrying this TCR beta chain was seen more than once but under ten times. Antigen specificity is unknown. This CDR3 contains 13 residues. Germline V gene lookup returns CDR1 MNHEY and CDR2 SVGAGI. Trimming took 5 bases from V and 5 from J; bases not matched to a gene: 2. This sample is drawn from a study of blood T cells in healthy people across ages. Study results and limitations: Per million T cells, the diversity of TCR beta decreased roughly linearly as age advanced.

Primed by a sample-barcoded 5' primer and a J-beta primer mix, a second PCR proceeded for 7 to 11 cycles. A single record per CDR3 protein comes from TCRdb applying MiXCR to the 5' RACE reads. The sample yields about 720,000 distinct CDR3 sequences, about 20% seen once. This TCR was sampled from a man between 65 and 85 years old in good health. The rearrangement links TRBV6-5 to TRBJ2-5, with TRBD2 matching over 10 bases. What was sequenced was blood. CDR3 bases: TGTGCCAGCAGTCCTAGCGGGAGCGAGACCCAGTACTTC. Translating gives CASSPSGSETQYF.